This T cell receptor (beta chain) was found in a study of beta chain features in type 1 diabetes. Study-level background: Approximately 100 million sorted cells were examined across all samples.

The CDR3 runs 15 residues. V lost 3 bases, J lost 3 bases, and 3 bases stayed unmatched. Germline loops: CDR1 PRHDT, CDR2 FYEKMQ (reference sequence). Reverse transcription of all isolated RNA meant that expressed TCRB transcripts were sequenced. Produced via immunoSEQ multiplex PCR; TCRdb's table is partial and in-frame only. The data hold fewer than 650,000 clones, with less than 20% observed a single time. In this sample, this clone turned up a few times. The sequenced material came from naive CD4+ T cells from blood. This clonotype originated in a man younger than 35 in good health. J is TRBJ2-7 and V is TRBV13; 12 bases fit TRBD2. Here the CDR3 reads CASSFLTSGSYEQYF. Written as DNA, the CDR3 is TGTGCCAGCAGCTTCCTGACTAGCGGGAGCTACGAGCAGTACTTC.